These 27 T cell receptor beta chains came from one sample sequenced in a study of metastatic and nonmetastatic thyroid tumors. TCRdb reanalyzed the PCR reads via MiXCR. The table has about 43,000 clones, 3% to 3.5% seen once. Patients underwent thyroid surgery, and none had received any treatment before it. Sequencing input: blood. The receptors derive from a female donor with papillary thyroid cancer or a benign thyroid nodule (not recorded which). Some clones in this sample may be carry-over from other donors' samples.

Written as DNA, the CDR3 is TGTGCCAGCAGTCCTCCTGTCCCATACCGAAGACTAGCGGGAGGTTTTAATGCTGAGCAGTTCTTC. Translated, it gives CASSPPVPYRRLAGGFNAEQFF. The chain has TRBV27 and TRBJ2-5; 13 bases fit TRBD2. The end of the DNA fits TRBJ2-1 better, so the J call may be wrong. The CDR3 has 22 amino acids. Looked up from germline, CDR1 is MNHEY and CDR2 is SMNVEV (reference sequence).

Many counts were recorded for this clone. J is TRBJ2-7 and V is TRBV20-1, with 14 bases that match TRBD2. The trim removed 6 bases at V and 4 bases at J, leaving 8 bases unmatched. This CDR3 is built from 15 residues. Germline V gene sequence: CDR1 DFQATT, CDR2 SNEGSKA (reference sequence). The CDR3 DNA reads as TGCAGTGCCGGAACCGGGACTAGCGGGAGATACGAGCAGTACTTC. This sequence encodes CSAGTGTSGRYEQYF.

Ten or more counts support this clone. V usage is TRBV6-1 and J usage is TRBJ1-5; TRBD1 is a possible D gene (5 bases). This CDR3 region has 13 residues. Germline V gives CDR1 MNHNS, CDR2 SASEGT. Trimming stripped 7 bases from V and 5 bases from J, with 12 bases between. The CDR3 region has the DNA TGTGCCAGCACTGGGGGAGGGCATCAGCCCCAGCATTTT. Its protein product is CASTGGGHQPQHF.

This clone was found a few times. The V and J genes are TRBV12-3 or TRBV12-4 and TRBJ2-3; unclear D gene. This CDR3 spans 14 amino acids. Trimming removed 6 bases from V and 2 bases from J, with 12 bases in between. CDR3 in DNA: TGTGCCAGCAGCCCCCGGGCCCACACAGATACGCAGTATTTT. Residues: CASSPRAHTDTQYF.

Details on this clone: The CDR3 end shows no conserved phenylalanine or tryptophan, and so a read error is likely. The chain recombines TRBV5-1 with TRBJ2-5, with 8 positions matching TRBD2. From germline, CDR1 is SGHRS and CDR2 YFSETQ. The CDR3 has 14 residues. V shed 3 bases, J shed 4 bases, and the junction held 5 bases outside the gene matches. CDR3 residues: CASSSGGAGETQYL. The CDR3 DNA reads as TGCGCCAGCAGCTCCGGGGGGGCTGGAGAGACCCAGTACTTA.

The chain couples TRBV5-8 to TRBJ2-7; 8 positions agree with TRBD2. J was trimmed by 0 bases and V by 0 bases; bases with no gene match: 11. Germline CDR1 and CDR2: SGHTS and YDEGEE. This CDR3 spans 18 amino acids. DNA of the CDR3: TGTGCCAGCAGCTTGGACAGGCCCCTTGCGGGAGGCTCCTACGAGCAGTACTTC. This gives the protein CASSLDRPLAGGSYEQYF.

CDR3 sequence: CASSLVQMNTEAFF. DNA of the CDR3: TGTGCCAGCAGTTTGGTCCAGATGAACACTGAAGCTTTCTTT. The chain combines TRBV28 with TRBJ1-1; D gene uncertain. The CDR3 has 14 amino acids. The germline V gene has CDR1 MDHEN and CDR2 SYDVKM. Between the trimmed V and J ends, which lost 3 bases and 0 bases, there was a span of 8 bases.

In this sample, this clone turned up many times. Here the CDR3 reads CASSRNRELSYEQYF. The CDR3 region has the DNA TGTGCCAGCAGCCGAAACAGGGAACTCTCCTACGAGCAGTACTTC. J is TRBJ2-7 and V is TRBV6-1; a weak D match, TRBD1 (6 bases). CDR1 and CDR2 (germline): MNHNS, SASEGT. CDR3 size: 15 residues. Trimming took 6 bases from V and 0 from J, leaving 15 bases between them.

This clone was seen a few times. The genes are TRBV5-4 and TRBJ2-7; tentatively, D is TRBD2 (5 bases). Germline assignment: CDR1 SGHNT and CDR2 YYREEE (reference sequence). The CDR3 length is 13 residues. V lost 9 bases, J lost 5 bases, and 18 bases lay in between. The CDR3 protein is CATSRTAENEQYF. As DNA, the CDR3 is TGTGCCACGTCCCGGACTGCCGAGAACGAGCAGTACTTC.

This clone appeared many times. This chain links TRBV6-1 with TRBJ1-5, with TRBD1 matching over 7 bases. The CDR3 spans 16 residues. Germline-derived CDR1 and CDR2 are MNHNS and SASEGT. The V gene end was trimmed by 6 bases and the J gene end by 0 bases; junction bases not matched to a gene: 8. CDR3 protein: CASSPYRGTSNQPQHF. CDR3 nucleotides: TGTGCCAGCAGCCCCTACAGGGGAACTAGCAATCAGCCCCAGCATTTT.

The table lists this clone with many counts. The CDR3 DNA is TGTGCCAGCAGCAAGAGGGCGGGAGGCCCGGATACGCAGTATTTT. Its protein is CASSKRAGGPDTQYF. The rearrangement links TRBV12-3 or TRBV12-4 to TRBJ2-3; 8 bases line up with TRBD2. This CDR3 has 15 amino acids. V trimming: 6 bases; J trimming: 6 bases; junction bases outside the gene matches: 11.

In this sample, this clone turned up a few times. CDR3 nucleotide sequence: TGTGCCAGCAGCGTACCGACAGCGACCGGGGAGCTGTTTTTT. Its translation: CASSVPTATGELFF. The J gene is TRBJ2-2, the V gene TRBV7-2; a weak D match, TRBD1 (5 bases). The ends were cut back, 5 bases at V and 5 bases at J, with 12 bases in the middle. The germline gives CDR1 SGHTA, CDR2 FQGNSA. This CDR3 comprises 14 residues.

The chain joins TRBV19 to TRBJ2-1; weak D call: TRBD2 (7 bases). The V and J ends lost 6 bases and 2 bases respectively, with 14 bases between them. Germline CDR1 is LNHDA and CDR2 is SQIVND (reference sequence). The CDR3 has 15 amino acids. CDR3 loop: CASSAAGAPYNEQFF. CDR3 DNA: TGTGCCAGTAGCGCCGCGGGGGCCCCCTACAATGAGCAGTTCTTC. The full variable domain, rest sourced from reference TRBV19 and TRBJ2-1, is DGGITQSPKYLFRKEGQNVTLSCEQNLNHDAMYWYRQDPGQGLRLIYYSQIVNDFQKGDIAEGYSVSREKKESFPLTVTSAQKNPTAFYLCASSAAGAPYNEQFFGPGTRLTVL.

The sample holds many counts of this clone. V and J are TRBV19 and TRBJ2-1; 11 bases line up with TRBD2. From germline, CDR1 is LNHDA and CDR2 SQIVND (reference sequence). Losses at the gene ends were 4 bases for V and 7 bases for J; bases not matched to a gene: 6. The CDR3 sequence is 15 residues long. CDR3: CASSNGLAGWNEQFF. In DNA, the CDR3 is TGTGCCAGTAGTAATGGACTAGCGGGTTGGAATGAGCAGTTCTTC.

This clone was found a few times. The chain couples TRBV15 to TRBJ1-5; 8 bases align to TRBD1. The CDR3 runs 15 residues. With 5 bases clipped from V and 5 bases from J, the junction kept 8 bases outside the gene matches. Germline values: CDR1 LNHNV, CDR2 YYDKDF (reference sequence). CDR3 region: CATSLGDRNHQPQHF. DNA for the CDR3: TGTGCCACCAGCCTGGGGGACAGGAACCATCAGCCCCAGCATTTT.

The chain couples TRBV10-3 to TRBJ2-7; the match to TRBD2 covers 12 bases. The CDR3 extends over 15 amino acids. V lost 7 bases, J lost 0 bases, and 4 bases stayed unmatched. Germline V lookup: CDR1 ENHRY, CDR2 SYGVKD. The CDR3 reads CAIKKGLAGSYEQYF. The CDR3 DNA is TGTGCCATCAAGAAGGGACTAGCGGGCTCCTACGAGCAGTACTTC.

The chain joins TRBV5-1 to TRBJ2-1, with D hard to call. This CDR3 spans 14 amino acids. Germline lookup yields CDR1 SGHRS and CDR2 YFSETQ. Trimming stripped 5 bases from V and 2 bases from J, with 11 bases between. The CDR3 nucleotides read TGCGCCAGCAGGCCCCAGTCCGCCTACAATGAGCAGTTCTTC. Translated, it gives CASRPQSAYNEQFF.

This clone was counted between two and nine times. This chain joins TRBV20-1 and TRBJ2-1; D unclear. CDR3 length equals 13 residues. The germline gives CDR1 DFQATT, CDR2 SNEGSKA (reference sequence). V lost 5 bases and J 9 bases, leaving 17 bases between the germline ends. The CDR3 protein is CSAPKPSYAEQFF. CDR3 nucleotide sequence: TGCAGTGCTCCAAAGCCGTCCTATGCTGAGCAGTTCTTC.

The chain couples TRBV19 to TRBJ2-7, with 11 positions matching TRBD2. Germline CDR1 and CDR2: LNHDA and SQIVND (reference sequence). V lost 5 bases and J lost 0; bases outside the gene matches: 3. CDR3 length: 15 residues. In nucleotides, the CDR3 is TGTGCCAGTAGTGCTACTAGCGGGAGCTCCTACGAGCAGTACTTC. Amino acid sequence: CASSATSGSSYEQYF.

On this clone: A read error may be the cause here, since a much bigger clone is one base away. CDR3 in DNA: TGTGCCAGCAGCTTGAACAGGGTGGGATCGTGGTACAATGAGCAGTTCTTC. Protein product: CASSLNRVGSWYNEQFF. V gene TRBV5-4 combines with J gene TRBJ2-1; weak D call: TRBD1 (6 bases). The CDR3 contains 17 residues. Trimming cost V 1 base and J 4 bases, with 18 bases left between them. Germline CDR1 is SGHNT and CDR2 is YYREEE (reference sequence).

As for this clone: One base away lies a much larger clone, so this may be a sequencing read error. The CDR3 sequence: CASIPGSPGTEAFF. CDR3 DNA sequence: TGTGCCAGCATCCCAGGGTCGCCGGGCACTGAAGCTTTCTTT. The rearrangement links TRBV7-3 to TRBJ1-1, with TRBD1 as a possible D gene (5 bases). Trimming removed 7 bases from V and 4 bases from J, with 16 bases in between. The CDR3 is made up of 14 amino acids. Looked up from germline, CDR1 is SGHTA and CDR2 is FQGTGA.

The V and J genes are TRBV6-1 and TRBJ2-1; D unclear. Trimming took off 0 bases at V and 12 bases at J, with 15 bases between the two ends. This CDR3 region has 14 residues. CDR1 is MNHNS and CDR2 is SASEGT in the germline V gene. Here the CDR3 DNA reads TGTGCCAGCAGTGAAGCGAGTGGTCGGTCGGTGCAGTTCTTC. This gives the protein CASSEASGRSVQFF.

This chain connects TRBV6-1 to TRBJ2-1; 8 nucleotides agree with TRBD2. Germline CDR1 reads MNHNS; CDR2 reads SASEGT. The V and J ends lost 1 base and 4 bases, in that order; junction bases with no gene match: 6. The CDR3 is 16 amino acids. The CDR3 coding sequence is TGTGCCAGCAGTGAAGGTGAGGGACTAGGTTACAATGAGCAGTTCTTC. Translation gives CASSEGEGLGYNEQFF.

This clone was picked up many times. The chain links TRBV6-5 to TRBJ2-7, with D possibly TRBD2 on 8 matching bases. The CDR3 totals 15 residues. V gave up 2 bases and J gave up 4 bases, with 15 bases separating them. Germline CDR1 is MNHEY and CDR2 is SVGAGI. The CDR3 DNA follows: TGTGCCAGCAGTTACGGGGACAGCGGGGGTTACGAGCAGTACTTC. This encodes CASSYGDSGGYEQYF.

This clone was detected only a few times. The rearrangement links TRBV28 to TRBJ1-4, with D perhaps matching TRBD1 (5 bases). CDR3 length: 14 residues. The V end was cut by 3 bases, the J end by 8 bases, with 13 bases between. The germline gives CDR1 MDHEN, CDR2 SYDVKM. This chain's CDR3 is CASSFQGSGEKLFF. The CDR3 DNA sequence: TGTGCCAGCAGTTTCCAGGGATCCGGCGAAAAACTGTTTTTT.

The chain is built from TRBV6-2 or TRBV6-3 and TRBJ1-1, with TRBD1 as a possible D gene (5 bases). CDR1 and CDR2 from the germline V gene are MNHEY and SVGEGT. The CDR3 is 13 amino acids. The V end was cut by 5 bases, the J end by 7 bases, with 14 bases between. This chain's CDR3 is CASSPTERSEAFF. In DNA form, the CDR3 reads TGTGCCAGCAGTCCGACAGAGAGAAGTGAAGCTTTCTTT.

In its sample, this clone was seen many times. The chain combines TRBV19 with TRBJ2-7; the match to TRBD2 covers 10 bases. The junction had 5 bases not matched to a gene; V was cut back by 6 bases and J by 0 bases. This CDR3 is 15 amino acids long. The germline V gene encodes CDR1 LNHDA and CDR2 SQIVND (reference sequence). The DNA for the CDR3 is TGTGCCAGTAGGCTCACTAGCGGGGTCTCCTACGAGCAGTACTTC. It yields the protein CASRLTSGVSYEQYF.